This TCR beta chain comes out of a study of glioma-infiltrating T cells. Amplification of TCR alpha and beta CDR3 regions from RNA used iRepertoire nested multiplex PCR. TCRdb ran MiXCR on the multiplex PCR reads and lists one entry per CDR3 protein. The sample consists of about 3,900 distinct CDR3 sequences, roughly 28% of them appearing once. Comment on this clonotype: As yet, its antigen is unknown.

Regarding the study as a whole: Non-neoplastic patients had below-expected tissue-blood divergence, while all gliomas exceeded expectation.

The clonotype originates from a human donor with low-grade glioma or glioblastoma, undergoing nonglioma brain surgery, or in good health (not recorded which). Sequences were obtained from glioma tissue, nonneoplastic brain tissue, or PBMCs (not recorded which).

The CDR3 nucleotides are TGTGCCAGCAGCCCGAGGAAAGGGCTAACTTCCTACGAGCAGTACTTC. It codes for CASSPRKGLTSYEQYF. The chain uses TRBV5-8 and TRBJ2-7; D uncertain. The V gene's germline CDR1 is SGHTS and CDR2 YDEGEE. This CDR3 contains 16 residues. Trimming pared 4 bases from V and 1 base from J, leaving 18 bases between.